Following are 7 T cell receptor beta chains from one sample sequenced in a study of blood T cell repertoires in COVID-19. The data were produced by immunoSEQ multiplex PCR, yet TCRdb's version contains in-frame clones alone and is incomplete. The repertoire holds roughly 250,000 clones, with around four fifths as singletons. Sequences were obtained from peripheral blood. The receptors come from a woman older than 75 with acute or convalescent COVID-19.

V is TRBV7-2 and J is TRBJ2-2; the D is unclear. The CDR3 contains 12 residues. V was clipped by 3 bases and J by 5 bases, with 4 bases between them. Germline V gene lookup returns CDR1 SGHTA and CDR2 FQGNSA. This CDR3 reads CASSFSTGELFF. As DNA, the CDR3 is TGTGCCAGCAGCTTCAGTACCGGGGAGCTGTTTTTT.

The CDR3 here is CASQRGASPETQYF. The DNA for the CDR3 is TGTGCCAGCCAACGGGGGGCCAGTCCAGAGACCCAGTACTTC. V gene TRBV2 combines with J gene TRBJ2-5; weak D call: TRBD2 (7 bases). The CDR3 totals 14 residues. Germline assignment: CDR1 SNHLY and CDR2 FYNNEI. V was clipped by 8 bases and J by 4 bases, with 17 bases between them. Together with reference TRBV2 and TRBJ2-5, the CDR3 gives the full variable domain: EPEVTQTPSHQVTQMGQEVILRCVPISNHLYFYWYRQILGQKVEFLVSFYNNEISEKSEIFDDQFSVERPDGSNFTLKIRSTKLEDSAMYFCASQRGASPETQYFGPGTRLLVL.

V usage is TRBV4-1 and J usage is TRBJ2-1; 7 nucleotides line up with TRBD2. The CDR3 spans 17 residues. J was trimmed by 1 base and V by 4 bases; bases with no gene match: 10. CDR1 MGHRA and CDR2 YSYEKL come from the germline V gene. The CDR3 loop is CASSPQPQAGSYNEQFF. The CDR3 region has the DNA TGCGCCAGCAGCCCCCAACCACAAGCGGGATCCTACAATGAGCAGTTCTTC.

This chain uses TRBV7-3 with TRBJ2-2; 10 bases align to TRBD1. Germline V gene lookup returns CDR1 SGHTA and CDR2 FQGTGA. Germline trimming cut 6 bases from V and 6 bases from J; bases unmatched to any gene: 4. The CDR3 covers 14 residues. CDR3 protein: CASRSGTGAGELFF. In DNA form, the CDR3 reads TGTGCCAGCAGGTCCGGGACAGGGGCCGGGGAGCTGTTTTTT.

This clone was observed a few times. This sequence joins TRBV27 and TRBJ1-5; D not resolved. Between the trimmed V and J ends, which lost 6 bases and 4 bases, there was a span of 16 bases. The length of the CDR3 is 15 residues. The germline gives CDR1 MNHEY, CDR2 SMNVEV (reference sequence). CDR3 DNA: TGTGCCAGCAGCTCAGGAACATGGAAGAATCAGCCCCAGCATTTT. It is translated as CASSSGTWKNQPQHF.

This chain joins TRBV15 and TRBJ1-1; D perhaps matches TRBD1 (6 bases). Trimming removed 3 bases at V and 0 bases at J, with 26 bases between. The CDR3 is 20 amino acids. Germline-derived CDR1 and CDR2 are LNHNV and YYDKDF (reference sequence). The CDR3 sequence is CATSRGRGGSGRLMNTEAFF. In nucleotides, the CDR3 is TGTGCCACCAGCAGGGGACGGGGGGGCTCAGGGAGATTAATGAACACTGAAGCTTTCTTT.

This chain links TRBV5-1 with TRBJ2-3, with 8 bases that match TRBD2. This CDR3 contains 14 residues. V lost 1 base, J lost 7 bases, and 5 bases stayed unmatched. The germline V gene has CDR1 SGHRS and CDR2 YFSETQ. CDR3 sequence reads: CASSLSGGGNTQYF. CDR3 bases: TGCGCCAGCAGCTTGAGCGGGGGAGGCAATACGCAGTATTTT.